This T cell receptor (beta chain) was recorded in a study of T cells in Graves' hyperthyroidism and ophthalmopathy. V lost 8 bases, J lost 0 bases, and 7 bases lay in between. Germline V CDR1 and CDR2: ENHRY, SYGVKD. The length of the CDR3 is 12 residues. Amplified TCR beta CDR3 regions derived from RNA transcripts. HTBI primers drove first-round RT-PCR of the TCR CDR3. TCRdb reprocessed the multiplex PCR reads with MiXCR, giving one entry per CDR3 protein. The sample has nearly 600,000 distinct CDR3 sequences; 14% are singletons. Sequenced: blood. The chain is built from TRBV10-3 and TRBJ1-1; D is unresolved. This clonotype was obtained from a woman aged 25 to 39 with Graves' hyperthyroidism that later progressed to Graves' ophthalmopathy. CDR3 sequence reads: CAIRQVNTEAFF. Here the CDR3 DNA reads TGTGCCATCCGGCAGGTGAACACTGAAGCTTTCTTT.